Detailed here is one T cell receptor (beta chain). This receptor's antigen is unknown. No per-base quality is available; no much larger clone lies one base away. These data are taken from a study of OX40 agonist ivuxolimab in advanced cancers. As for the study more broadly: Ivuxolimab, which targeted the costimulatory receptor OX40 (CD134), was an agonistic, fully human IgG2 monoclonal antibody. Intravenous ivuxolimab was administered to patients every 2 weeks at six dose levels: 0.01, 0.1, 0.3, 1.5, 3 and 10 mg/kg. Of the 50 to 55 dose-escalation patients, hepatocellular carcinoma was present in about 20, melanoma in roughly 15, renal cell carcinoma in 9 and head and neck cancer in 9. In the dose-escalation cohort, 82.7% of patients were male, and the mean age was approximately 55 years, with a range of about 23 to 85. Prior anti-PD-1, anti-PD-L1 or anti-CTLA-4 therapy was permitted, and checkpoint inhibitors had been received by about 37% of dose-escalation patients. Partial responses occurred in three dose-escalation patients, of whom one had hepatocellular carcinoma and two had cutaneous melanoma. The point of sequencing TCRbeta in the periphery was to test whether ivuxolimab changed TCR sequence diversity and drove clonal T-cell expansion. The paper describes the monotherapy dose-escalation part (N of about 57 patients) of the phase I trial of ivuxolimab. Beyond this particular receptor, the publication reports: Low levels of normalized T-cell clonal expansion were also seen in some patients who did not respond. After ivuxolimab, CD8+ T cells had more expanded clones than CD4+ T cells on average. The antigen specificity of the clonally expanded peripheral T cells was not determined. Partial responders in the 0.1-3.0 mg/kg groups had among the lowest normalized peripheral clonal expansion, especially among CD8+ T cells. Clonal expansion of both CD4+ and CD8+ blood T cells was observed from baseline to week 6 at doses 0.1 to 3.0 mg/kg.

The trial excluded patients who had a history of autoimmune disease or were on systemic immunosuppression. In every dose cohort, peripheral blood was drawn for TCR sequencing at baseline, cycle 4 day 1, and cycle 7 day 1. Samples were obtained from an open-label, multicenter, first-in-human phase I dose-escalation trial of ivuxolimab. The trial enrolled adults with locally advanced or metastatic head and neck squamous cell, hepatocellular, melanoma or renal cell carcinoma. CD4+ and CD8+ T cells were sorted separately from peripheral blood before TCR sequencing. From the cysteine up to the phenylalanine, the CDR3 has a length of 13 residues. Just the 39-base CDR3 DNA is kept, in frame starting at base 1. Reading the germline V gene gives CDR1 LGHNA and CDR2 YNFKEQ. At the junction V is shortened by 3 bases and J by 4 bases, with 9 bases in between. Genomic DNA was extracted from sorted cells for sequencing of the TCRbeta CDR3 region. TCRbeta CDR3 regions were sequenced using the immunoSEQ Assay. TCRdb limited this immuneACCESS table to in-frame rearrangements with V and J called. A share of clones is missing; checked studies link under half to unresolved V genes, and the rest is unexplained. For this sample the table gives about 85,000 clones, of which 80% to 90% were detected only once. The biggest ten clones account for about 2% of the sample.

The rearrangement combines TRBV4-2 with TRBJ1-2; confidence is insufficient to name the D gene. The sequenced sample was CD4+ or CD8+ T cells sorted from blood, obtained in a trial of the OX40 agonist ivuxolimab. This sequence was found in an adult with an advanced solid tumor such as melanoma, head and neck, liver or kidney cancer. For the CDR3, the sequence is CASSQAFAYGYTF. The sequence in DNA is TGTGCCAGCAGCCAGGCGTTCGCCTATGGCTACACCTTC.